These T cell receptor beta chains were read from a single sample in a study of cytomegalovirus exposure and HLA in healthy donors. Repertoires were generated with immunoSEQ multiplex PCR, while TCRdb's copy carries only in-frame clones and drops some. This table has some 250,000 clones, 80% to 95% appearing once. The source material was PBMCs. The receptors stem from a young woman in good health and CMV-seronegative. CDR3s include the opening cysteine and the closing phenylalanine or tryptophan. A D gene is named only where the DNA matches it firmly. A clone size is listed for some rows: how often the clone was seen (once, few, many), or a class if it is expanded.

size	V	D	J	DNA	CDR3
NA	TRBV7-6	NA	TRBJ2-5	TGTGCCACCCCACCATCTGGGCAGAGCACCCCAGAGACCCAGTACTTC	CATPPSGQSTPETQYF
NA	TRBV11-2	NA	TRBJ2-1	TGTGCCAGCAGCAAGGACGGGAGCTCCTACAATGAGCAGTTCTTC	CASSKDGSSYNEQFF
NA	TRBV6-1	TRBD2	TRBJ2-1	TGTGCCAGCAGTCAGCTAGCGGGAGGTCGGAATGAGCAGTTCTTC	CASSQLAGGRNEQFF
NA	TRBV27	TRBD2	TRBJ2-1	TGTGCCAGCAGGAAAGCGGGAGACAGCAATGAGCAGTTCTTC	CASRKAGDSNEQFF
NA	TRBV6-5	TRBD2	TRBJ2-7	TGTGCCAGCAGTTACCGGCTAGCGGGAGGTAACTACGAGCAGTACTTC	CASSYRLAGGNYEQYF
NA	TRBV6-1	TRBD1	TRBJ1-5	TGTGCCAGCAGGACAGGGGTCCAGCCCCAGCATTTT	CASRTGVQPQHF
NA	TRBV30	NA	TRBJ2-2	TGTGCCTGGAGCAGCCCTTCTGACGGGGCGAACACCGGGGAGCTGTTTTTT	CAWSSPSDGANTGELFF
NA	TRBV28	NA	TRBJ2-7	TGTGCCAGCATAACCGGGACCGCCACCTACGAGCAGTACTTC	CASITGTATYEQYF
NA	TRBV5-1	NA	TRBJ1-2	TGCGCCAGCAGCTTGTGGAGAGGAAGAGCAGGGAGTAACTATGGCTACACCTTC	CASSLWRGRAGSNYGYTF
NA	TRBV11-3	NA	TRBJ2-5	TGTGCCAGCAGCTTAGTTAATGAGAGAGAGACCCAGTACTTC	CASSLVNERETQYF
NA	TRBV25-1	NA	TRBJ1-1	TGTGCCAGCAGTGATAGGACAGAACAGAACACTGAAGCTTTCTTT	CASSDRTEQNTEAFF
NA	TRBV29-1	NA	TRBJ1-5	TGCAGCGTCCGACAGAATAGCAATCAGCCCCAGCATTTT	CSVRQNSNQPQHF
NA	TRBV19	NA	TRBJ1-5	TGTGCCAGTAGTATAGTGGGGATTATCAATCAGCCCCAGCATTTT	CASSIVGIINQPQHF
NA	TRBV6-5	TRBD2	TRBJ2-1	TGTGCCAGCAGTGCCGGGACTAGTGGTGAGCAGTTCTTC	CASSAGTSGEQFF
NA	TRBV29-1	TRBD1	TRBJ1-1	TGCAGCGTTGTACCAAGGACAGGTAAGGGGTTGAACACTGAAGCTTTCTTT	CSVVPRTGKGLNTEAFF
NA	TRBV5-4	TRBD2	TRBJ2-1	TGTGCCAGCAGCTTGGAGACGCGGGAGGAAAATGAGCAGTTCTTC	CASSLETREENEQFF
NA	TRBV29-1	NA	TRBJ1-5	TGCAGCGTTGAGTCAGGCGTTAATCAGCCCCAGCATTTT	CSVESGVNQPQHF
NA	TRBV6-1	NA	TRBJ1-2	TGTGCCAGCAGTGAAGCAGTCAGGCCTTATGGCTACACCTTC	CASSEAVRPYGYTF
once	TRBV7-8	NA	TRBJ2-7	TGTGCCAGCAGCTTAGCGTTAGCGGCCAATTACGAGCAGTACTTC	CASSLALAANYEQYF
NA	TRBV28	TRBD2	TRBJ2-1	TGTGCCAGCAGCCTGGGAGGGCCCTACAATGAGCAGTTCTTC	CASSLGGPYNEQFF
NA	TRBV9	NA	TRBJ1-1	TGTGCCAGCAAGGGACACCAGAACACTGAAGCTTTCTTT	CASKGHQNTEAFF
NA	TRBV30	NA	TRBJ2-1	TGTGCCTGGAGTGTGTTAGGGGGAGATGAGCAGTTCTTC	CAWSVLGGDEQFF
NA	TRBV7-9	NA	TRBJ2-2	TGTGCCAGCAGCTCAAACACCTACACCGGGGAGCTGTTTTTT	CASSSNTYTGELFF
NA	TRBV6-1	NA	TRBJ1-3	TGTGCCAGCAGTGAACAGAGCTCTGGAAACACCATATATTTT	CASSEQSSGNTIYF
NA	TRBV5-1	TRBD2	TRBJ2-7	TGCGCCAGCAGCTTGGGAGGAGCGGGAGACTACGAGCAGTACTTC	CASSLGGAGDYEQYF
NA	TRBV27	TRBD2	TRBJ2-7	TGTGCCAGCAGTTCCCTGAGGCTAGCGGGAGTCACCTACGAGCAGTACTTC	CASSSLRLAGVTYEQYF
NA	TRBV19	TRBD2	TRBJ2-3	TGTGCCAGTAGTATAGTCTCTTTAGCGGGAGTTTCAGATACGCAGTATTTT	CASSIVSLAGVSDTQYF
NA	TRBV2	NA	TRBJ2-3	TGTGCCAGCAGATCAGGGCTACCGACCGGAGATACGCAGTATTTT	CASRSGLPTGDTQYF
NA	TRBV4-3	NA	TRBJ2-2	TGCGCCAGCAGCCAAGATAGGACTCAGCTCAAACCGGGGGAGCTGTTTTTT	CASSQDRTQLKPGELFF
NA	TRBV19	NA	TRBJ2-1	TGTGCCAGTAAAATAGGAAGCTCCTACAATGAGCAGTTCTTC	CASKIGSSYNEQFF
NA	TRBV9	TRBD1	TRBJ2-3	TGTGCCAGCAGCGTAGAGACAGGGGGCTCCACAGATACGCAGTATTTT	CASSVETGGSTDTQYF
NA	TRBV4-2	NA	TRBJ2-5	TGTGCCAGCAGCCAAGGGTCTAGTGGAGGACAAGAGACCCAGTACTTC	CASSQGSSGGQETQYF
once	TRBV18	TRBD1	TRBJ2-5	TGTGCCAGCTCACCCCAACAGGGGGCCTGGGGAGGAGAGACCCAGTACTTC	CASSPQQGAWGGETQYF
NA	TRBV28	NA	TRBJ1-2	TGTGCCAGCAGTTTACAGGGACGAGGGTCGGATGGCTACACCTTC	CASSLQGRGSDGYTF
NA	TRBV5-8	TRBD1	TRBJ2-7	TGTGCCAGCAGCTTGACAGGGGCGTACGAGCAGTACTTC	CASSLTGAYEQYF
NA	TRBV5-1	NA	TRBJ2-2	TGCGCCAGCAGCCGGGACAACACCGGGGAGCTGTTTTTT	CASSRDNTGELFF
NA	TRBV4-2	NA	TRBJ1-5	TGTGCCAGCAGCCAAAGGACAGCAAATCAGCCCCAGCATTTT	CASSQRTANQPQHF
NA	TRBV9	TRBD1	TRBJ1-2	TGTGCCAGCAGCCCCGGCCAGGGGGCGCAGCTTAGGGGCTACACCTTC	CASSPGQGAQLRGYTF
NA	TRBV6-4	NA	TRBJ2-6	TGTGCCAGCAGTGAAGGGCTAGGCTCCTCTGGGGCCAACGTCCTGACTTTC	CASSEGLGSSGANVLTF
NA	TRBV4-1	NA	TRBJ2-2	TGCGCCAGCAGCCAAATTCCGGGAACCACCGGGGAGCTGTTTTTT	CASSQIPGTTGELFF
NA	TRBV27	TRBD2	TRBJ2-1	TGTGCCAGCAGTGAAGCTCCGGGACTAGCGGGAGACAATGAGCAGTTCTTC	CASSEAPGLAGDNEQFF
NA	TRBV19	NA	TRBJ2-2	TGTGCCAGTAGTATCTCCGGTTCTGGGATTCGGGGGGAGCTGTTTTTT	CASSISGSGIRGELFF
NA	TRBV28	NA	TRBJ2-5	TGTGCCAGCAAGACAGGAGAACAGCTCGTGGGCGAGACCCAGTACTTC	CASKTGEQLVGETQYF
NA	TRBV7-9	TRBD2	TRBJ2-7	TGTGCCAGCTCGAGCGGGAGAAGCCACGAGCAGTACTTC	CASSSGRSHEQYF
NA	TRBV7-7	NA	TRBJ2-7	TGTGCCAGCAGCAGAGGGACACCTTACGAGCAGTACTTC	CASSRGTPYEQYF
NA	TRBV28	TRBD2	TRBJ2-7	TGTGCCAGCAGTTCAAACGTAGCGGGTTGGGGCTACGAGCAGTACTTC	CASSSNVAGWGYEQYF
NA	TRBV4-3	NA	TRBJ2-1	TGCGCCAGCAGCCAAGATGACGGGAGCAATGAGCAGTTCTTC	CASSQDDGSNEQFF
NA	TRBV11-3	TRBD2	TRBJ2-5	TGTGCCAGCAGCCCATCCCCACTAGCGGGAGGTACACAAGAGACCCAGTACTTC	CASSPSPLAGGTQETQYF
NA	TRBV9	TRBD1	TRBJ2-1	TGTGCCAGCAGCGTAGACGGGACAGGACGCTACAATGAGCAGTTCTTC	CASSVDGTGRYNEQFF
NA	TRBV29-1	TRBD1	TRBJ2-1	TGCAGCGTTGAGATCCGGGACAGGACCTACAATGAGCAGTTCTTC	CSVEIRDRTYNEQFF
NA	TRBV2	NA	TRBJ2-3	TGTGCCAGCAGTGATTTCGAAGATACGCAGTATTTT	CASSDFEDTQYF
NA	TRBV14	NA	TRBJ2-1	TGTGCCAGCAGCCAAGATCCCGGGGGCTACAATGAGCAGTTCTTC	CASSQDPGGYNEQFF
NA	TRBV11-3	NA	TRBJ2-5	TGTGCCAGCAGCCTCCAACAAGAGACCCAGTACTTC	CASSLQQETQYF
once	TRBV25-1	TRBD1	TRBJ2-2	TGTGCCAGCAGTGGGACAGGGGACACCGGGGAGCTGTTTTTT	CASSGTGDTGELFF
once	TRBV18	NA	TRBJ2-3	TGTGCCAGCTCACCTGGGACGGGGGATACGCAGTATTTT	CASSPGTGDTQYF
NA	TRBV7-2	TRBD2	TRBJ2-7	TGTGCCAGCAGCCTGACCGGGACTAGCGTATCCTACGAGCAGTACTTC	CASSLTGTSVSYEQYF
NA	TRBV30	TRBD2	TRBJ2-1	TGTGCCTGGAGTATAAGGGCCGGACTAGCGGGAGGATTGGGTTCGGAGCAGTTCTTC	CAWSIRAGLAGGLGSEQFF